The T cell receptor beta chain under discussion was sequenced for a study of blood T cells in healthy people across ages. Primed by a sample-barcoded 5' primer and a J-beta primer mix, a second PCR proceeded for about 6 to 12 cycles. MiXCR was run by TCRdb on the 5' RACE reads, yielding one entry per CDR3 protein. The data show over a million distinct CDR3 sequences, roughly 24% seen once. This clonotype was observed a handful of times. This same sample was also part of a study on T cells of mothers and their children. That source adds: More than 5 children and their three healthy Caucasian mothers were the donors.

Sample: blood. The TCR sequence derives from a girl aged 2-10 years in good health.

The CDR3 DNA follows: TGTGCCAGCAGCTTGGGGACCACAAACATTCAGTACTTC. It is translated as CASSLGTTNIQYF. The chain uses TRBV7-9 and TRBJ2-4; D assignment may be TRBD1 or TRBD2 (5 bases each). The germline gives CDR1 SEHNR, CDR2 FQNEAQ (reference sequence). Trimming left V 3 bases short and J 6 bases short, with 9 bases between. This CDR3 has 13 amino acids.